A single sample gave rise to the 15 T cell receptor beta chains below, sequenced in a study of cytotoxic CD8 clonotypes in ibrutinib-treated CLL. The assay was immunoSEQ multiplex PCR, and TCRdb's table has in-frame clones only and misses some. The profile shows a few hundred thousand clones, about 80% of them singletons. Material: PBMCs, obtained before ibrutinib treatment. The receptors derive from a human donor with chronic lymphocytic leukemia.

The rearrangement uses TRBV27 and TRBJ2-7; 8 bases agree with TRBD1. The CDR3 loop spans 14 amino acids. Germline V lookup: CDR1 MNHEY, CDR2 SMNVEV (reference sequence). The V gene end was trimmed by 5 bases and the J gene end by 4 bases; junction bases not matched to a gene: 7. The CDR3 protein is CASSDTGGVYEQYF. DNA of the CDR3: TGTGCCAGCAGTGATACAGGGGGAGTGTACGAGCAGTACTTC.

This chain joins TRBV6-5 and TRBJ2-7, with TRBD2 matching over 11 bases. This CDR3 is built from 13 residues. The germline gives CDR1 MNHEY, CDR2 SVGAGI. This chain's CDR3 is CASRQLAGALPHV. CDR3 DNA: TGTGCCAGCAGACAACTAGCGGGAGCTCTTCCCCACGTC.

The J gene is TRBJ2-5, the V gene TRBV30; 7 nucleotides align to TRBD1. This CDR3 spans 13 amino acids. Germline V gene lookup returns CDR1 GTSNPN and CDR2 SVGIG (reference sequence). V lost 4 bases to trimming and J lost 7 bases; unmatched junction nucleotides: 9. In nucleotides, the CDR3 is TGTGCCTGGAAAGGGGACAGTGGTCCGACCCAGTACTTC. Its translation is CAWKGDSGPTQYF.

The count of this clone is one. The genes are TRBV6-5 and TRBJ2-2; 10 nucleotides align to TRBD1. The CDR3 is 15 amino acids. Germline lookup yields CDR1 MNHEY and CDR2 SVGAGI. After removal of 6 bases from V and 7 bases from J, the junction contained 8 bases not matched to a gene. The CDR3 is CASSIDRGRFGELFF. DNA of the CDR3: TGTGCCAGCAGCATAGACAGGGGGCGCTTCGGGGAGCTGTTTTTT.

The table lists this clone with a few counts. This chain connects TRBV18 to TRBJ2-5; D is undetermined. V gave up 0 bases and J gave up 4 bases, with 12 bases separating them. CDR1 KGHSH and CDR2 LQKENI come from the germline V gene. There are 15 residues in the CDR3. The CDR3 nucleotides are TGTGCCAGCTCACCACCGAATCTCTTCCCAGAGACCCAGTACTTC. Translated: CASSPPNLFPETQYF.

V is TRBV7-2 and J is TRBJ2-5; D gene unclear. V lost 2 bases and J 2 bases, leaving 6 bases between the germline ends. The CDR3 consists of 13 residues. The germline V gene encodes CDR1 SGHTA and CDR2 FQGNSA. The CDR3 is CASSLSFQETQYF. CDR3 DNA sequence: TGTGCCAGCAGCTTATCCTTTCAAGAGACCCAGTACTTC.

This rearrangement joins TRBV9 to TRBJ2-2; D possibly corresponds to TRBD1 (5 bases). CDR3 size: 15 residues. V shed 0 bases and J shed 1 base, with 7 bases lying between them. Germline loops: CDR1 SGDLS, CDR2 YYNGEE. Here the CDR3 reads CASSVETGNTGELFF. The DNA of the CDR3 is TGTGCCAGCAGCGTAGAAACAGGGAACACCGGGGAGCTGTTTTTT.

The chain carries TRBV9 and TRBJ2-5; D not certain. Germline CDR1 reads SGDLS; CDR2 reads YYNGEE. Trimming cost V 4 bases and J 5 bases, with 18 bases left between them. This CDR3 spans 15 amino acids. The CDR3 region is CASSPISALVETQYF. The CDR3 nucleotides read TGTGCCAGCAGCCCCATTTCCGCGTTGGTTGAGACCCAGTACTTC.

DNA for the CDR3: TGTGCCAGCAGTACGGGAGGGCGGGATACGCAGTATTTT. Translating gives CASSTGGRDTQYF. This chain connects TRBV7-8 to TRBJ2-3; 8 positions match TRBD2. There are 13 residues in the CDR3. Germline V gives CDR1 SGHVS, CDR2 FQNEAQ. V lost 6 bases to trimming and J lost 6 bases; unmatched junction nucleotides: 5.

The chain carries TRBV28 and TRBJ2-5; a possible D gene is TRBD1 (6 bases). The CDR3 length is 16 residues. Germline V lookup: CDR1 MDHEN, CDR2 SYDVKM. V shed 2 bases and J shed 7 bases, with 20 bases lying between them. The chain's CDR3 is CASSLTSPGVLWTQYF. Here the CDR3 DNA reads TGTGCCAGCAGTTTAACCTCACCAGGGGTCTTGTGGACCCAGTACTTC. Full variable domain (missing parts from reference TRBV28 and TRBJ2-5): DVKVTQSSRYLVKRTGEKVFLECVQDMDHENMFWYRQDPGLGLRLIYFSYDVKMKEKGDIPEGYSVSREKKERFSLILESASTNQTSMYLCASSLTSPGVLWTQYFGPGTRLLVL.

The rearrangement links TRBV10-2 to TRBJ2-1; 15 nucleotides match TRBD2. Trimming cost V 7 bases and J 7 bases; bases outside gene matches: 8. Germline assignment: CDR1 WSHSY and CDR2 SAAADI. The CDR3 contains 16 residues. CDR3 protein: CASTGLAGGRLNEQFF. The DNA for the CDR3 is TGCGCCAGCACAGGACTAGCGGGAGGGAGATTAAATGAGCAGTTCTTC.

The genes are TRBV27 and TRBJ2-5; D tentatively fits TRBD1 or TRBD2 (5 bases each). Per germline, CDR1 MNHEY and CDR2 SMNVEV (reference sequence). This CDR3 contains 15 residues. V gave up 5 bases and J gave up 7 bases, with 20 bases separating them. The CDR3 DNA is TGTGCCAGCAGTCGTACCGGGACCCACTTTGGGACCCAGTACTTC. Its protein is CASSRTGTHFGTQYF.

The gene calls are TRBV7-6 and TRBJ2-3; TRBD1 aligns across 9 bases. The CDR3 sequence is 18 residues long. Germline assignment: CDR1 SGHVS and CDR2 FNYEAQ. J was trimmed by 2 bases and V by 1 base; bases with no gene match: 10. The DNA for the CDR3 is TGTGCCAGCAGCTTAGGTAAACCGGGACAGGGCTCCACAGATACGCAGTATTTT. This gives the protein CASSLGKPGQGSTDTQYF.

This clone was counted a few times. This chain uses TRBV10-2 with TRBJ2-3, with D unclear. The CDR3 length is 13 residues. Germline V CDR1 and CDR2: WSHSY, SAAADI. V was clipped by 6 bases and J by 1 base, with 8 bases between them. CDR3 coding DNA: TGCGCCAGCAGGGGTCAGGGCACAGATACGCAGTATTTT. Its translation: CASRGQGTDTQYF.

This sequence joins TRBV7-2 and TRBJ1-4, with D hard to call. From germline, CDR1 is SGHTA and CDR2 FQGNSA. The CDR3 length is 14 residues. V lost 5 bases, J lost 5 bases, and 12 bases lay in between. The CDR3 bases are TGTGCCAGCAGCAAAGTGGGAAGAAATGAAAAACTGTTTTTT. Residues: CASSKVGRNEKLFF. Looking up the rest from reference TRBV7-2 and TRBJ1-4 gives the full variable domain: GAGVSQSPSNKVTEKGKDVELRCDPISGHTALYWYRQSLGQGLEFLIYFQGNSAPDKSGLPSDRFSAERTGGSVSTLTIQRTQQEDSAVYLCASSKVGRNEKLFFGSGTQLSVL.